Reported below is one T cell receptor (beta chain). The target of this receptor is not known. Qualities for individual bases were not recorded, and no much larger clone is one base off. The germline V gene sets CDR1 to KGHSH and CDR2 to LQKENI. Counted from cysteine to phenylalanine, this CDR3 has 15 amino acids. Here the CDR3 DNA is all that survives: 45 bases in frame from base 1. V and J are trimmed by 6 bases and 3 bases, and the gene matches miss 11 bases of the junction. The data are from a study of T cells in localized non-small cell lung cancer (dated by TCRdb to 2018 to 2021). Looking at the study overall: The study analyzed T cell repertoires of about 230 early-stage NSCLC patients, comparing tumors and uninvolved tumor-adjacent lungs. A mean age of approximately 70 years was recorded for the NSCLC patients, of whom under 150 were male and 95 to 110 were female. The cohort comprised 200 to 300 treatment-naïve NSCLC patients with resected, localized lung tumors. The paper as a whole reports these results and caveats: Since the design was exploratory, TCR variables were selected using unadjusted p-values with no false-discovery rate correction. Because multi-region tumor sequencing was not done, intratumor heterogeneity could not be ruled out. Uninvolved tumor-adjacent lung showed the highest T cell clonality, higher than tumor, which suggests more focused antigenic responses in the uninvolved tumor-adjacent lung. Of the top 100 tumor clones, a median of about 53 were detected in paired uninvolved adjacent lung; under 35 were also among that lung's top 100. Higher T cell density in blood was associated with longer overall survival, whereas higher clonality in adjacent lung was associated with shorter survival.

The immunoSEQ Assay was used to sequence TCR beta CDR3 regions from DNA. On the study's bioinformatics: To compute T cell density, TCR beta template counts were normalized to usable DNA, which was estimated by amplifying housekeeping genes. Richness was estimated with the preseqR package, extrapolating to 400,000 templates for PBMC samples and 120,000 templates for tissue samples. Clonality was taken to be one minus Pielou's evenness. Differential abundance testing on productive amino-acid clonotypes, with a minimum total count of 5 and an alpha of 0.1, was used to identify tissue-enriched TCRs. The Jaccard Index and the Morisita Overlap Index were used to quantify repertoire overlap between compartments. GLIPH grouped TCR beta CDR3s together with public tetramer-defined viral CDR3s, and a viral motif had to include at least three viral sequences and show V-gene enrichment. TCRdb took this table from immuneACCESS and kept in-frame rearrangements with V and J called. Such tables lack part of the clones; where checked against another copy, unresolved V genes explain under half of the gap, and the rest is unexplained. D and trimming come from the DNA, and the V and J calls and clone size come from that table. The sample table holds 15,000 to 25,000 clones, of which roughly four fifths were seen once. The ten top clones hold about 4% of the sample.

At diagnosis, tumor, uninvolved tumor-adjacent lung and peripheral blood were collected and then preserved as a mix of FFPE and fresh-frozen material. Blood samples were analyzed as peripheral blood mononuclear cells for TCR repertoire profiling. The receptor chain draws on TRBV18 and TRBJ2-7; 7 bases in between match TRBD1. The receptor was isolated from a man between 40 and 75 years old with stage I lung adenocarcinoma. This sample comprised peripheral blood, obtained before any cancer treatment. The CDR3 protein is CASSQKGGSVYEQYF. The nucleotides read TGTGCCAGCTCGCAAAAAGGGGGCAGTGTCTACGAGCAGTACTTC.